This entry features one T cell receptor (beta chain) sequence. Antigen: not known. Germline CDR1 and CDR2: LGHNT and FRNRAP. The CDR3 has 18 residues. J was trimmed by 2 bases and V by 1 base; bases with no gene match: 7. The sample comes from a study of cytomegalovirus exposure and HLA in healthy donors. General observations from the study: Rarity held for most TCR sequences, but there were some public TCRs that occurred in many donors. The study flagged about 150 TCR beta chains as cytomegalovirus-associated.

The protocol was immunoSEQ multiplex PCR, while the TCRdb copy is restricted to in-frame clones and leaves out a portion. The data show roughly 130,000 clones, roughly 90% seen once. The sequence was collected from a man aged 25 to 40 in good health and CMV-seronegative. Material: PBMCs. The chain carries TRBV12-5 and TRBJ2-1; the match to TRBD2 covers 11 bases. This CDR3 is CASGLALAGGSPYNEQFF. CDR3 DNA sequence: TGTGCTAGTGGTTTGGCGCTAGCGGGAGGAAGCCCCTACAATGAGCAGTTCTTC.